Shown below are 5 T cell receptor beta chains from a single sample sequenced in a study. In TCRdb, the 5' RACE reads were re-called with MiXCR into one record per CDR3 protein. The sample carries some 60,000 distinct CDR3 sequences, around 30% recorded once. The sample was tumor-infiltrating naive CD4+ T cells sorted from the breast tumor. Subset noted: naive CD4+ T cells, CD4+CD45RA+CD25-. The receptors derive from a female donor with breast cancer.

In this sample, this clonotype turned up many times. V usage is TRBV7-3 and J usage is TRBJ2-3, with no clear D. This CDR3 is 13 amino acids long. The ends were cut back, 6 bases at V and 0 bases at J, with 7 bases in the middle. Germline CDR1 reads SGHTA; CDR2 reads FQGTGA. The CDR3 coding sequence is TGTGCCAGCAGAAGGACGAGCACAGATACGCAGTATTTT. Residues: CASRRTSTDTQYF.

Comment on this clonotype: The junction and the germline gene differ at one end; a read error may be behind it. The chain is built from TRBV4-2 and TRBJ1-2, with 7 nucleotides matching TRBD1. CDR3 length: 17 amino acids. Germline CDR1 is LGHNA and CDR2 is YNFKEQ. CDR3 residues: CASSRERQGNLGYGYTF. Written as DNA, the CDR3 is TGCGCCAGCAGCCGAGAAAGACAGGGCAACCTTGGCTATGGCTACACCTTC.

This clonotype was found many times. The gene calls are TRBV10-3 and TRBJ2-1, with D possibly being TRBD1 or TRBD2 (6 bases each). V shed 10 bases and J shed 3 bases, with 13 bases lying between them. The CDR3 is 13 residues long. Germline CDR1 reads ENHRY; CDR2 reads SYGVKD. The CDR3: CATKGGRYNEQFF. In DNA, the CDR3 is TGTGCCACGAAGGGGGGACGCTACAATGAGCAGTTCTTC.

This clonotype has only a few counts. The chain uses TRBV5-6 and TRBJ2-5; D is perhaps TRBD2 (7 bases). V lost 0 bases and J lost 5, with 11 bases in between. CDR1 is SGHDT, CDR2 YYEEEE, per germline. The CDR3 spans 14 residues. DNA of the CDR3: TGTGCCAGCAGCTTGGCGGGGGGCTCGGAGACCCAGTACTTC. Its protein is CASSLAGGSETQYF.

This clonotype was observed once. V and J are TRBV20-1 and TRBJ2-1; D might be TRBD2 (5 bases). Germline values: CDR1 DFQATT, CDR2 SNEGSKA (reference sequence). V was clipped by 6 bases and J by 4 bases, with 19 bases between them. This CDR3 is built from 15 residues. The CDR3 sequence is CSASTSRGPYNEQFF. The CDR3 DNA follows: TGCAGTGCCTCTACGTCTCGCGGGCCGTACAATGAGCAGTTCTTC.